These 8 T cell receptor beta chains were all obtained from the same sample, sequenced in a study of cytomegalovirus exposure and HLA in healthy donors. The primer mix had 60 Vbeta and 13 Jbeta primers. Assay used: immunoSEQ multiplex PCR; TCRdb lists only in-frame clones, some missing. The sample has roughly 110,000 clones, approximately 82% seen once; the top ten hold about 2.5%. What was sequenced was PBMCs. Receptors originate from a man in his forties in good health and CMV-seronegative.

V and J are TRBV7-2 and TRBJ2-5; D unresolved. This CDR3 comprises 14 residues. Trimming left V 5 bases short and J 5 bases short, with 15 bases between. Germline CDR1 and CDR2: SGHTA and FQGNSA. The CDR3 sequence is CASSPSVSWETQYF. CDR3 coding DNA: TGTGCCAGCAGCCCGAGCGTTAGCTGGGAGACCCAGTACTTC.

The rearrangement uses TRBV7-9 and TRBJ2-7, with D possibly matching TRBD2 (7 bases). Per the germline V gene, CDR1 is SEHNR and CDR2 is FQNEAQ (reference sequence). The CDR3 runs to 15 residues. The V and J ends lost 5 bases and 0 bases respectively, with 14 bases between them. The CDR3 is CASSPPRGASYEQYF. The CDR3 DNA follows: TGTGCCAGCAGCCCGCCCCGGGGGGCCTCCTACGAGCAGTACTTC.

The CDR3 region has the DNA TGTGCCAGCAGTACCCCTAGCGAGTACAATGAGCAGTTCTTC. The encoded protein is CASSTPSEYNEQFF. The gene calls are TRBV27 and TRBJ2-1; D might be TRBD2 (6 bases). Germline V gives CDR1 MNHEY, CDR2 SMNVEV (reference sequence). V was trimmed by 5 bases and J by 4 bases, leaving 12 bases between them. The CDR3 covers 14 residues.

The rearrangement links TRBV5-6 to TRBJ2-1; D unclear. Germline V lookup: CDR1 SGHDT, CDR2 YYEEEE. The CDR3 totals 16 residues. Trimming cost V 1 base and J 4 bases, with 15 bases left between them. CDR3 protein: CASSLRGLTLYNEQFF. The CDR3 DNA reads TGTGCCAGCAGCTTGCGAGGATTGACCTTATACAATGAGCAGTTCTTC.

The DNA of the CDR3 is TGTGCCAGCAGCCAAGAAGTGGCAGCGGGTCCTCGATTATACCAAGAGACCCAGTACTTC. It translates to CASSQEVAAGPRLYQETQYF. The chain uses TRBV4-2 and TRBJ2-5, with D possibly TRBD2 on 6 matching bases. The CDR3 runs to 20 residues. Germline CDR1 reads LGHNA; CDR2 reads YNFKEQ. V gave up 0 bases and J gave up 0 bases, with 23 bases separating them.

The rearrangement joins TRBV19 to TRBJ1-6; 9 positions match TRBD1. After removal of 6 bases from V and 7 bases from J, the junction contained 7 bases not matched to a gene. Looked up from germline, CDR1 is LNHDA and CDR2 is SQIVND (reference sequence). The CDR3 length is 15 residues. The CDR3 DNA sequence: TGTGCCAGTAGCGGACAGGGGCTGGGGAATTCACCCCTCCACTTT. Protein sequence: CASSGQGLGNSPLHF.

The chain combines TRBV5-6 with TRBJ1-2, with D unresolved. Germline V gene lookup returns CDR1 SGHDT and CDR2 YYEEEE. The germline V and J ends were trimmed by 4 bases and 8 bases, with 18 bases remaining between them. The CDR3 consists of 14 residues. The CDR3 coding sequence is TGTGCCAGCAGCCCGGGATTGGCGGAGCGGGGCTACACCTTC. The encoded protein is CASSPGLAERGYTF.

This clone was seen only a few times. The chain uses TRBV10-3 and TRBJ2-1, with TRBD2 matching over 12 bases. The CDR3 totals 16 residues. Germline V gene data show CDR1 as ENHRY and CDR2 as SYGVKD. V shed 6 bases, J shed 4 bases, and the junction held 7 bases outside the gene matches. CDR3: CAISALAGGGYNEQFF. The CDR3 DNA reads TGTGCCATCAGCGCCCTAGCGGGAGGGGGGTACAATGAGCAGTTCTTC.